Reported below is one T cell receptor (beta chain). Only a few counts were recorded for this clonotype. There is no known antigen for this receptor. No much larger clone is present one base from it, and per-base qualities are unavailable. CDR1 MNHEY and CDR2 SMNVEV were looked up in the germline V gene (reference sequence). The V end loses 2 bases and the J end loses 0 bases, and a stretch of 11 bases separates them. The CDR3 starts with the cysteine, ends with the phenylalanine, and has 17 residues. Of the read, only the CDR3 DNA is kept; its 51 bases are in frame from base 1. The data originate from a study of early T cells in non-severe SARS-CoV-2 infection (dated by TCRdb to the early 2020s). Notes on the research overall: TCR sequencing used bulk RNA from unsorted whole blood, so alpha and beta chains could not be paired.

Libraries were made using 5' RACE. Sequencing instrument: NextSeq 500. To correct for sequencing error and PCR bias, the TCR library protocol tagged individual cDNA molecules with unique molecular identifiers. Sequencing covered both TCR alpha and beta chains, and within each sample the abundances of alpha and beta sequences were tightly co-correlated. As for the original processing: Decombinator V4 was used to perform V gene, J gene and CDR3 annotation of TCR sequences. TCRs were defined as expanded if a significant change between any two time points was detected under a Poisson model with p below 0.0001. Abundances of TCRs were expressed as counts per million after normalisation to the total number of TCRs sequenced in each sample. MAIT TCRs were defined by TRAV1-2 paired with TRAJ12, TRAJ20 or TRAJ33, and iNKT TCRs by TRAV10 paired with TRAJ18. VDJdb, accessed 1 November 2021, was searched for CMV, EBV and SARS-CoV-2 annotated TCRs, with TCRs annotated for multiple antigens excluded. TCRdb applied fastp at Q25 and MiXCR to the public reads, then kept only in-frame beta chains. Rows merge per CDR3 protein into single entries with the most common DNA and genes. The V and J calls reflect TCRdb's pipeline rather than the authors' work. Across this sample there are nearly 80,000 distinct CDR3 sequences, with about 13% seen only once. Around 1.2% of the sample lies in the top ten.

This was a case-control study nested in a cohort of healthcare workers in London, UK, who had nasopharyngeal swab PCR tests and blood samples taken every week. Healthcare workers were recruited during the week of the UK lockdown, between 23 and 31 March 2020, and followed weekly for up to roughly 15 weeks. The paper's findings and limits, for the study overall: VDJdb matching was skewed toward anti-spike CD8 responses, so virus-specific expansions were likely underestimated and private and CD4 specificities were missed.

The sample was whole blood. This clonotype was sampled from an adult who was a healthcare worker with PCR-confirmed SARS-CoV-2 infection or an uninfected control (not recorded which). The V gene is TRBV27 and the J gene is TRBJ2-6; confidence is insufficient to name the D gene. CDR3 reads: CASSLGAPRSGANVLTF. The nucleotide sequence reads as follows: TGTGCCAGCAGTTTAGGCGCTCCCCGCTCTGGGGCCAACGTCCTGACTTTC.